The clone carrying this TCR beta chain was counted only a few times. Its antigen is as yet unknown. Trimming pared 0 bases from V and 7 bases from J, leaving 7 bases between. CDR1 and CDR2 (germline): LGHNA, YSLEER. CDR3 size: 13 residues. The data derive from a study of cytomegalovirus exposure and HLA in healthy donors. Study background: Sequencing of about 179 million T cells in an earlier analysis found 95 million to 120 million unique TCR beta sequences. Points from the study as a whole: Analysis performed later showed TCR beta chains linked to HLA being more clonally expanded than equally common others. Sequencing likely generated an artifact that appeared as a cluster of highly shared sequence variants. Presence/absence comparisons presumed near-even sequencing depth among donors.

The PCR used 60 Vbeta and 13 Jbeta primers. Using immunoSEQ multiplex PCR, the repertoire was profiled, and TCRdb retains in-frame clones only, with some absent. The table shows 100,000 to 150,000 clones, with over 60% occurring only once. The chain carries TRBV4-3 and TRBJ1-5, with no clear D. This clonotype was sampled from a human donor in good health. The specimen sequenced was PBMCs. CDR3 loop: CASSQDMGQPQHF. In DNA, the CDR3 is TGCGCCAGCAGCCAAGATATGGGCCAGCCCCAGCATTTT.